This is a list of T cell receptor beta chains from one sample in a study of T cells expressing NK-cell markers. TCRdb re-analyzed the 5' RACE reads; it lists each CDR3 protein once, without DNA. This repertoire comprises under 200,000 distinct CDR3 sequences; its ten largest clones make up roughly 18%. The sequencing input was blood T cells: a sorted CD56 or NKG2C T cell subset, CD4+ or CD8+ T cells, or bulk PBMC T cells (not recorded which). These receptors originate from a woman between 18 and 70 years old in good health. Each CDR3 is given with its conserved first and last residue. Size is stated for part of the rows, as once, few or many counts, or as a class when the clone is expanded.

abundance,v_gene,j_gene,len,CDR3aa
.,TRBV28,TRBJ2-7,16,CASSLFITSGSYEQYF
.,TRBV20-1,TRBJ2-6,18,CSASGRVGGRSGANVLTF
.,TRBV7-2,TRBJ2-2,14,CASSFAGAAGELFF
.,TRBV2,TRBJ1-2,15,CASTQGQGSGYGYTF
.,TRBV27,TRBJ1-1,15,CASSLRPGGYTEAFF
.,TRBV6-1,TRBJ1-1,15,CASRGPTGPGTEAFF
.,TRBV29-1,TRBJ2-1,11,CSVGASTEQFF
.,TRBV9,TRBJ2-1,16,CASSVAPSGGLDEQFF
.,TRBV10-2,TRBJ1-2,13,CASNLGQNYGYTF
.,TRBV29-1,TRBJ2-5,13,CSVERARVETQYF
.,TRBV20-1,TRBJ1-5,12,CSAGRSNQPQHF
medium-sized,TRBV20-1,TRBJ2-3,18,CSASSQPRDRGSRDTQYF
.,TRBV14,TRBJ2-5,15,CASSQPGTSEETQYF
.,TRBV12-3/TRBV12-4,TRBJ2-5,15,CASSLRGAGGETQYF
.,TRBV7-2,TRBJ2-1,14,CASSLTGVYNEQFF
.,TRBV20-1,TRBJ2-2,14,CSASGLAPTGELFF
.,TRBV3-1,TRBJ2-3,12,CASSRAGSTQYF
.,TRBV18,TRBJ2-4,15,CASSPGGTAKNIQYF
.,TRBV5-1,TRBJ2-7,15,CASSLGGQSAYEQYF
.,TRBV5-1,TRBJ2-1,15,CASSSQGAGNHEQFF
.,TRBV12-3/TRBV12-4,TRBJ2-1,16,CASSYRSGGAYNEQFF
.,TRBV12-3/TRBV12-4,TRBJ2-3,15,CASTLLAGGADTQYF
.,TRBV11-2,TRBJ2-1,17,CASRHYSGTSGRNEQFF
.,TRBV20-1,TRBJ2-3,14,CSATLQVFTDTQYF
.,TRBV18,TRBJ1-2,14,CASSPATGGYGYTF
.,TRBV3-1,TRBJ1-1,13,CASSQAVAGLAFF
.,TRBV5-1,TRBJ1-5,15,CASSLTGLSNQPQHF
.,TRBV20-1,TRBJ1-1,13,CSARRGLDTEAFF
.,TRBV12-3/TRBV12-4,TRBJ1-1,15,CASSPVPGGNTEAFF
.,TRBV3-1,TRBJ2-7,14,CASSQTLAGVEQYF
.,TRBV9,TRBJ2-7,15,CASSVGGSGSNEQYF
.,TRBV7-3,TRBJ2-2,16,CASSLFSGTNTGELFF
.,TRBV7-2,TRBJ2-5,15,CASSSGQGERETQYF
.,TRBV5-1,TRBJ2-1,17,CASSLAGGTASYNEQFF
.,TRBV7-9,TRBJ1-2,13,CASSPGNNYGYTF
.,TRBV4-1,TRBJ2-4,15,CASSQPVKSKNIQYF
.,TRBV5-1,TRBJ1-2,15,CASSLGVTQNYGYTF
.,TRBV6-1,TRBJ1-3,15,CASNTRQAAGNTIYF
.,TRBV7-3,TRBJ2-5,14,CASSPSRESETQYF
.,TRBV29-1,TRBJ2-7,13,CSVKTSSPHEQYF
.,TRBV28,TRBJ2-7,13,CASSAGGLHEQYF
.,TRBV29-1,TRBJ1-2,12,CSVETGTAGYTF
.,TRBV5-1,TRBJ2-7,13,CASTEGSSYEQYF
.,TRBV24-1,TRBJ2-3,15,CATATAAGGSDTQYF
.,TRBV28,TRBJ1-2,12,CASSETGDGYTF
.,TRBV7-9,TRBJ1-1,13,CASSSSTVTEAFF
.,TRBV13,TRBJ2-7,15,CASSQTREITYEQYF
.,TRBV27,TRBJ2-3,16,CASSTWTGLSTDTQYF
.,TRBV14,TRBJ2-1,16,CASSQPRAGSYNEQFF
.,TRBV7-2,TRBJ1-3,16,CASSSRTGDSGNTIYF
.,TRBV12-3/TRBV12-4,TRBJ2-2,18,CASSLGDRLTTNTGELFF
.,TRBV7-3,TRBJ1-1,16,CASSPTGANPHTEAFF
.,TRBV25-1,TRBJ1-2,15,CASSPPGQGFSGYTF
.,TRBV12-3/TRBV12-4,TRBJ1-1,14,CASSLSSRGRGAFF
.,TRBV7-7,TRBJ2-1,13,CASSLGPRDEQFF